Each of the 25 T cell receptor beta chains below was sequenced from the same sample in a study of blood T cells in healthy people across ages. Then a second PCR, running about 7 to 11 cycles, was carried out with a sample-barcoded 5' primer and a J-beta primer mix. TCRdb called the 5' RACE reads again in MiXCR, with one record for every CDR3 protein. The sample comprises around 1,700,000 distinct CDR3 sequences, 25% to 30% of which are singletons, and 7.7% rests with the top ten. Sequencing was performed on blood. The receptors derive from a woman aged 25 to 39 in good health.

Notes on this clonotype: The junction differs from germline at one of its ends, possibly a read error. The chain joins TRBV18 to TRBJ2-7; 10 bases line up with TRBD2. With the DNA end fitting TRBJ2-4 better, the J assignment may be wrong. Germline-derived CDR1 and CDR2 are KGHSH and LQKENI. The CDR3 totals 15 residues. Here the CDR3 reads CASSPSGGATNIQYF. In nucleotides, the CDR3 is TGTGCCAGCTCACCGAGCGGGGGGGCCACAAACATTCAGTACTTC.

About this clonotype itself: One junction end disagrees with the germline gene, perhaps due to a read error. The CDR3 sequence: CASSVGADMQYF. CDR3 nucleotides: TGTGCCAGCAGTGTAGGAGCAGATATGCAGTATTTT. The chain joins TRBV12-3 or TRBV12-4 to TRBJ2-3, with D unclear. CDR3 length equals 12 residues.

Remarks on this clonotype: Being one base from a much bigger clone, this may be a read error. The rearrangement links TRBV20-1 to TRBJ2-5, with 7 bases matching TRBD2. The CDR3 extends over 15 amino acids. Germline V lookup: CDR1 DFQATT, CDR2 SNEGSKA (reference sequence). After removal of 3 bases from V and 9 bases from J, the junction contained 16 bases not matched to a gene. The CDR3 coding sequence is TGCAGTGCTAGCCTCCCCGCGGGAGCGCCGTCGGCCCAGTACTTC. Its protein is CSASLPAGAPSAQYF.

Note on this clonotype: No conserved phenylalanine or tryptophan is present at the end of the CDR3, so a read error is the likely explanation. The DNA for the CDR3 is TGTGCCAGCAGTTTATCGCCCAGGGGTGGTTTCCTCGAGACCCAGTACTAC. As protein: CASSLSPRGGFLETQYY. The chain links TRBV27 to TRBJ2-5; TRBD1 is a possible D gene (6 bases). V was trimmed by 0 bases and J by 5 bases, leaving 19 bases between them. Germline assignment: CDR1 MNHEY and CDR2 SMNVEV (reference sequence). CDR3 length: 17 amino acids.

The V call is TRBV12-5, the J call TRBJ2-1, with a possible D match to TRBD2 (5 bases). Germline-derived CDR1 and CDR2 are LGHNT and FRNRAP. The CDR3 extends over 13 amino acids. V shed 6 bases and J shed 5 bases, with 11 bases lying between them. This CDR3 is CASGVSDHNEQFF. The CDR3 bases are TGTGCTAGTGGGGTTAGCGATCACAATGAGCAGTTCTTC.

This clonotype was counted a few times. The chain recombines TRBV5-4 with TRBJ2-1, with TRBD1 identical over 9 bases. The length of the CDR3 is 15 residues. Trimming removed 3 bases from V and 5 bases from J; junction bases left unmatched: 6. Germline V gene lookup returns CDR1 SGHNT and CDR2 YYREEE (reference sequence). The chain's CDR3 is CASSSPQGADNEQFF. In DNA form, the CDR3 reads TGTGCCAGCAGCTCACCACAGGGGGCTGACAATGAGCAGTTCTTC.

A remark on this clonotype: A single base separates this from a much larger clone, so it may be a read error. The CDR3 region has the DNA TGTGCCAGCAGCTTGTTGGACAGGGGGGTGGGCGAGCGGTACTTC. Its protein is CASSLLDRGVGERYF. This chain uses TRBV5-5 with TRBJ2-5, with 10 bases aligning to TRBD1. The CDR3 runs 15 residues. Per germline, CDR1 SGHKS and CDR2 YYEKEE (reference sequence). V shed 1 base, J shed 13 bases, and the junction held 13 bases outside the gene matches.

This clonotype was counted ten times or more. The gene calls are TRBV29-1 and TRBJ1-2; TRBD1 aligns across 10 bases. The CDR3 has 14 amino acids. Germline assignment: CDR1 SQVTM and CDR2 ANQGSEA. V lost 7 bases and J lost 4; bases outside the gene matches: 9. CDR3 in amino acids: CSAGLGQGTYGYTF. Written as DNA, the CDR3 is TGCAGCGCGGGTTTGGGACAGGGGACCTATGGCTACACCTTC.

This clonotype appeared a few times. The chain joins TRBV4-1 to TRBJ2-1, with 12 nucleotides matching TRBD2. Germline values: CDR1 MGHRA, CDR2 YSYEKL. This CDR3 comprises 16 residues. After removal of 1 base from V and 4 bases from J, the junction contained 2 bases not matched to a gene. This CDR3 is CASSQGTSGAYNEQFF. The CDR3 DNA follows: TGCGCCAGCAGCCAAGGGACTAGCGGGGCTTACAATGAGCAGTTCTTC.

This chain uses TRBV3-1 with TRBJ2-5, with D perhaps TRBD2 (6 bases). The CDR3 covers 12 residues. The germline V gene encodes CDR1 LGHDT and CDR2 YNNKEL (reference sequence). V lost 8 bases to trimming and J lost 2 bases, with 9 bases between them. The CDR3 sequence: CASWAGQETQYF. The CDR3 DNA follows: TGTGCCAGCTGGGCGGGGCAAGAGACCCAGTACTTC.

This chain uses TRBV5-1 with TRBJ2-2; the D gene is possibly TRBD1 (5 bases). The ends were cut back, 4 bases at V and 2 bases at J, with 9 bases in the middle. Germline V gene sequence: CDR1 SGHRS, CDR2 YFSETQ. The CDR3 runs to 14 residues. The CDR3 sequence is CASSPTVNTGELFF. The CDR3 nucleotides are TGCGCCAGCAGCCCGACAGTTAACACCGGGGAGCTGTTTTTT.

The chain joins TRBV20-1 to TRBJ1-1; D is unresolved. The CDR3 length is 15 residues. V dropped 6 bases and J dropped 1 base, with 18 bases sitting between them. Per germline, CDR1 DFQATT and CDR2 SNEGSKA (reference sequence). The CDR3 region has the DNA TGCAGTGCCGCTAGAAGTCCATGGAGGAACACTGAAGCTTTCTTT. Protein product: CSAARSPWRNTEAFF.

As concerns this clonotype: At one boundary the junction diverges from the germline segment, which might be a read error. This CDR3 reads CRAASGTGFYEQCF. Written as DNA, the CDR3 is TGCAGGGCGGCCTCCGGGACAGGGTTCTACGAGCAGTGCTTC. The genes are TRBV20-1 and TRBJ2-5, with 9 bases lining up with TRBD1. Germline CDR1 DFQATT, CDR2 SNEGSKA (reference sequence). The CDR3 consists of 14 residues.

The count of this clonotype is one. The chain uses TRBV5-1 and TRBJ2-3; the match to TRBD1 covers 7 bases. Germline values: CDR1 SGHRS, CDR2 YFSETQ. V gave up 0 bases and J gave up 2 bases; unmatched junction bases: 3. The CDR3 has 15 amino acids. CDR3: CASSLEDRITDTQYF. As DNA, the CDR3 is TGCGCCAGCAGCTTGGAGGACAGGATCACAGATACGCAGTATTTT.

This clonotype was counted many times. This sequence joins TRBV2 and TRBJ2-7, with 12 bases fitting TRBD1. The V and J ends lost 6 bases and 8 bases, in that order; junction bases with no gene match: 11. Germline assignment: CDR1 SNHLY and CDR2 FYNNEI. This CDR3 is built from 15 residues. CDR3 in amino acids: CASSLPGQGALKQYF. CDR3 in DNA: TGTGCCAGCAGCTTACCGGGACAGGGGGCGCTTAAGCAGTACTTC. Drawing the rest from reference TRBV2 and TRBJ2-7, the complete variable domain is EPEVTQTPSHQVTQMGQEVILRCVPISNHLYFYWYRQILGQKVEFLVSFYNNEISEKSEIFDDQFSVERPDGSNFTLKIRSTKLEDSAMYFCASSLPGQGALKQYFGPGTRLTVT.

The chain uses TRBV6-1 and TRBJ2-5, with a weak D call TRBD1 (6 bases). Germline CDR1 and CDR2: MNHNS and SASEGT. Trimming cost V 4 bases and J 3 bases, with 18 bases left between them. The CDR3 has 16 residues. The CDR3 loop is CASSGWTETIEETQYF. Here the CDR3 DNA reads TGTGCCAGCAGTGGATGGACAGAGACGATAGAAGAGACCCAGTACTTC.

This clonotype was counted between two and nine times. The gene calls are TRBV2 and TRBJ1-2; a weak D match, TRBD1 (5 bases). From germline, CDR1 is SNHLY and CDR2 FYNNEI. The CDR3 contains 14 residues. Deletions cut 7 bases from V and 7 bases from J, with 19 bases between. CDR3 coding DNA: TGTGCCAGCAATCCGGGCAGGGTGGATAGTGGCTACACCTTC. The encoded protein is CASNPGRVDSGYTF.

Regarding this clonotype: A much larger clone differs from this one at a single base, so this may be a read error. The genes are TRBV6-6 and TRBJ2-1, with D possibly matching TRBD2 (6 bases). Judging by the DNA end, TRBJ2-7 fits better; the J call may be wrong. The CDR3 consists of 14 residues. Per germline, CDR1 MNHNY and CDR2 SVGAGI (reference sequence). CDR3 amino acids: CASRARGTYNEQYF. The DNA for the CDR3 is TGTGCCAGCAGGGCCCGGGGGACCTACAATGAGCAGTACTTC.

DNA of the CDR3: TGTGCCAGCATAAGGGACAGGGGTCGAGATGAGCAGTTCTTC. Protein sequence: CASIRDRGRDEQFF. This chain links TRBV2 with TRBJ2-1, with 10 positions matching TRBD1. Germline V gene sequence: CDR1 SNHLY, CDR2 FYNNEI. The J segment lost 8 bases and the V segment lost 7 bases, leaving 8 bases of the junction unmatched. This CDR3 region has 14 residues.

This clonotype was seen more than once but under ten times. V gene TRBV20-1 combines with J gene TRBJ1-2; D unclear. The CDR3 consists of 13 residues. Trimming removed 5 bases at V and 4 bases at J, with 14 bases between. From germline, CDR1 is DFQATT and CDR2 SNEGSKA (reference sequence). In nucleotides, the CDR3 is TGCAGTGCTCCTGTGAGGGAAAGCTATGGCTACACCTTC. Protein: CSAPVRESYGYTF.

Worth noting for this clonotype: Being one base from a much bigger clone, this may be a read error. The chain has TRBV5-6 and TRBJ2-7; D is ambiguous. The V gene lost 4 bases and the J gene lost 9 bases, with 14 bases spanning the gap. The CDR3 consists of 12 residues. Germline values: CDR1 SGHDT, CDR2 YYEEEE. CDR3 residues: CASSRRSFGQYF. The CDR3 nucleotides are TGTGCCAGCAGCCGCCGGTCCTTCGGGCAGTACTTC.

Turning to this clonotype: The junction departs from germline at one end; a sequencing error may be responsible. This chain uses TRBV12-3 or TRBV12-4 with TRBJ2-2; D might be TRBD1 (7 bases). The CDR3 has 15 residues. The CDR3 sequence: CASSRQGLDTGGLFF. The CDR3 DNA sequence: TGTGCCAGCAGCCGACAGGGTTTGGACACCGGGGGGCTGTTTTTT.

A few counts support this clonotype. The rearrangement uses TRBV5-6 and TRBJ1-2; D remains ambiguous. The CDR3 is 17 residues long. Germline CDR1 is SGHDT and CDR2 is YYEEEE. V was cut by 2 bases and J by 2 bases, with 19 bases left in between. CDR3 DNA sequence: TGTGCCAGCAGCTTTTGGGGTGGTTGGACCCGCAACTATGGCTACACCTTC. This encodes CASSFWGGWTRNYGYTF.

This clonotype has only a few counts. This may come from a read error, since a much larger clone is one base off. The chain links TRBV7-2 to TRBJ2-1, with D perhaps TRBD2 (6 bases). The CDR3 covers 17 residues. Germline CDR1 is SGHTA and CDR2 is FQGNSA. The CDR3, as DNA: TGTGCCAGCAGCCCGAGCCGGGGACTTTCCCCCACGAATGAGCAGATCTTC. Amino acids: CASSPSRGLSPTNEQIF.

V and J are TRBV11-2 and TRBJ2-1; D unresolved. The end of the DNA aligns better with TRBJ2-7, so the J call may be wrong. CDR3 length: 14 amino acids. Germline CDR1 and CDR2: SGHAT and FQNNGV. The DNA of the CDR3 is TGTGCCAGCAGCTTAGAAGGGCCAACTCGGGAGCAGTACGTC. This sequence encodes CASSLEGPTREQYV.